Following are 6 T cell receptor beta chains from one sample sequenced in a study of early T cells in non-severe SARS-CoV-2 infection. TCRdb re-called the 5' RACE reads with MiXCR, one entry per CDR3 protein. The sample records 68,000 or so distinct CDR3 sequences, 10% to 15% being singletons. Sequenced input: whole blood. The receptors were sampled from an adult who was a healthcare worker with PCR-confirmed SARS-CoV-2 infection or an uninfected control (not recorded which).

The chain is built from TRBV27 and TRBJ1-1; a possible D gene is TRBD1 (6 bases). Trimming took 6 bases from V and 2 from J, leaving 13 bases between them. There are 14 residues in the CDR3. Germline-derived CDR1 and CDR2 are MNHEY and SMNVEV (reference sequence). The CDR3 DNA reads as TGTGCCAGCAGGCGGACAGCCCTTAACACTGAAGCTTTCTTT. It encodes CASRRTALNTEAFF.

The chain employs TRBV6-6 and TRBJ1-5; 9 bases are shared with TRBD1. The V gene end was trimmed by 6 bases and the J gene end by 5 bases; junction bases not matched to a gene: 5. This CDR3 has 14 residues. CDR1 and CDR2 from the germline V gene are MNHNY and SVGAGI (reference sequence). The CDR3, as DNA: TGTGCCAGCAGGGGACAGGGTATGGATCAGCCCCAGCATTTT. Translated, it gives CASRGQGMDQPQHF.

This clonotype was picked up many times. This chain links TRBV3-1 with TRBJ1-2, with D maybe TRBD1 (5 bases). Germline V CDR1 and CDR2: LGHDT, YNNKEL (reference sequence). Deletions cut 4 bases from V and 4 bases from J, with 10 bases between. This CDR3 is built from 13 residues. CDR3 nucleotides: TGTGCCAGCAGCCGAGGGGAGAGCTATGGCTACACCTTC. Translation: CASSRGESYGYTF.

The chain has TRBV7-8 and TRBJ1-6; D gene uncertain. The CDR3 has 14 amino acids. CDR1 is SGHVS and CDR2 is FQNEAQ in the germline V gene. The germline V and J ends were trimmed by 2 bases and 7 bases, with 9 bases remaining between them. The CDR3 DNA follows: TGTGCCAGCAGCTTATTCGCAGAAAATTCACCCCTCCACTTT. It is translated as CASSLFAENSPLHF.

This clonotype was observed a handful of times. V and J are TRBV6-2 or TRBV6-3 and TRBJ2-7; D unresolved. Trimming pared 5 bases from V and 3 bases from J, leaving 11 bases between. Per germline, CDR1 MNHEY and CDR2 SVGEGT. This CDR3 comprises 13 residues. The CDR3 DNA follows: TGTGCCAGCAGTCCCCCGTTGGGCTACGAGCAGTACTTC. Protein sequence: CASSPPLGYEQYF.

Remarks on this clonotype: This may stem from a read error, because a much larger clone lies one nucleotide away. The CDR3 region is CTSMIGRDTEAFF. The CDR3, as DNA: TGTACCAGCATGATCGGACGGGACACTGAAGCTTTCTTT. The rearrangement uses TRBV2 and TRBJ1-1; no clear D. This CDR3 has 13 residues. Germline V gives CDR1 SNHLY, CDR2 FYNNEI. Complete variable domain (other parts from reference TRBV2 and TRBJ1-1): EPEVTQTPSHQVTQMGQEVILRCVPISNHLYFYWYRQILGQKVEFLVSFYNNEISEKSEIFDDQFSVERPDGSNFTLKIRSTKLEDSAMYFCTSMIGRDTEAFFGQGTRLTVV.